This T cell receptor beta chain emerged from a study of patients and donors after allogeneic stem cell transplantation. CDR3 length: 15 amino acids. The V and J ends lost 1 base and 7 bases, in that order; junction bases with no gene match: 6. The V gene's germline CDR1 is SGHTA and CDR2 FQGNSA. This clonotype was observed at least ten times. TCRdb reprocessed the RT-PCR reads via MiXCR and lists one record per CDR3 protein. The data show around 31,000 distinct CDR3 sequences, approximately 7% seen once. The receptor was derived from a human donor who was either an allogeneic HSCT recipient or a stem cell or donor lymphocyte infusion donor (not recorded which). It is not recorded whose cells these are; they may come from a transplant donor. The rearrangement uses TRBV7-2 and TRBJ1-5; 8 bases are shared with TRBD1. What was sequenced was blood, either unsorted or a sorted T cell fraction (not recorded which). CDR3 DNA: TGTGCCAGCAGCTTAGTTGCAGGGGGCGTCCAGCCCCAGCATTTT. This gives the protein CASSLVAGGVQPQHF.